The present TCR beta chain was sequenced within a study of blood T cell repertoires in COVID-19. Original methodology: Nucleated cell counts were estimated from reference gene primer amplification. TCRdb keeps only in-frame clones here, not all; method: immunoSEQ multiplex PCR. The V and J calls and clone size were taken over from that table, and D and trimming were inferred from the DNA. The sample shows about 99,000 clones, approximately 84% of them seen only once. Sequences were obtained from peripheral blood. This TCR came from a man aged 60 to 75 with acute or convalescent COVID-19.

The CDR3 spells CASSRDWYNEQFF. CDR3 DNA: TGTGCCAGCTCAAGGGACTGGTACAATGAGCAGTTCTTC. The chain has TRBV18 and TRBJ2-1; tentatively, D is TRBD2 (6 bases). V lost 5 bases to trimming and J lost 4 bases, with 9 bases between them. This CDR3 has 13 amino acids. Germline V gene data show CDR1 as KGHSH and CDR2 as LQKENI. The variable domain in full, completed from reference TRBV18 and TRBJ2-1, reads NAGVMQNPRHLVRRRGQEARLRCSPMKGHSHVYWYRQLPEEGLKFMVYLQKENIIDESGMPKERFSAEFPKEGPSILRIQQVVRGDSAAYFCASSRDWYNEQFFGPGTRLTVL.